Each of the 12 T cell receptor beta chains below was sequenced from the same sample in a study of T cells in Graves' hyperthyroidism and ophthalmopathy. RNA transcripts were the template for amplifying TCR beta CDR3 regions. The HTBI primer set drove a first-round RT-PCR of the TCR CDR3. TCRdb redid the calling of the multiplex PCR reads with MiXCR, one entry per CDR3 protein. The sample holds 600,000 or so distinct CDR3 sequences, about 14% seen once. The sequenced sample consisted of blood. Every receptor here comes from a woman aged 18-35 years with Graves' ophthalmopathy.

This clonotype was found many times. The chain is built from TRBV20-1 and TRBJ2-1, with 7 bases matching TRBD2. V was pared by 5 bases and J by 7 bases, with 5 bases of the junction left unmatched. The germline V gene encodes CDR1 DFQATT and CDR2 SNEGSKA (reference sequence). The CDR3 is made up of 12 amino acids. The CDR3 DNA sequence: TGCAGTGCTGCCAGCGGGATTAATGAGCAGTTCTTC. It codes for CSAASGINEQFF.

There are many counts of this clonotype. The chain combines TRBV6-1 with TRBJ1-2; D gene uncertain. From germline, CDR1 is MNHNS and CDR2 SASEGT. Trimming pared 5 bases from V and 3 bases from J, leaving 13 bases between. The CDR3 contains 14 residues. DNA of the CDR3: TGTGCCAGCAGTTCCCCGCCCGGGTACTATGGCTACACCTTC. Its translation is CASSSPPGYYGYTF.

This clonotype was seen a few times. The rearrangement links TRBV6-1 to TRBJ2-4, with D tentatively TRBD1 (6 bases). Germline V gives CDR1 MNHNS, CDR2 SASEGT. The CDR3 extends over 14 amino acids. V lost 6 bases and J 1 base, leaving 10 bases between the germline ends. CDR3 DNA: TGTGCCAGCAGGGGCCAGGGGGCCAAAAACATTCAGTACTTC. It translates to CASRGQGAKNIQYF.

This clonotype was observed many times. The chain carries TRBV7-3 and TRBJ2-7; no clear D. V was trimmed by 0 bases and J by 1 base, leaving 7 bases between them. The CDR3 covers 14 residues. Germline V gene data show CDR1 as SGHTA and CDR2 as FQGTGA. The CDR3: CASSLTGASYEQYF. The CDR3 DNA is TGTGCCAGCAGCTTAACCGGCGCTTCCTACGAGCAGTACTTC.

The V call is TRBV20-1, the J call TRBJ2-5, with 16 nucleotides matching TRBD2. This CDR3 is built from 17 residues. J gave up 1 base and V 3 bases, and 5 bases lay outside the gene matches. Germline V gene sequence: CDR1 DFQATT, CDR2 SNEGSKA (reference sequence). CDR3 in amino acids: CSASSGLAGGSQETQYF. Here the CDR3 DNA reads TGCAGTGCTAGTTCGGGACTAGCGGGAGGGAGCCAAGAGACCCAGTACTTC.

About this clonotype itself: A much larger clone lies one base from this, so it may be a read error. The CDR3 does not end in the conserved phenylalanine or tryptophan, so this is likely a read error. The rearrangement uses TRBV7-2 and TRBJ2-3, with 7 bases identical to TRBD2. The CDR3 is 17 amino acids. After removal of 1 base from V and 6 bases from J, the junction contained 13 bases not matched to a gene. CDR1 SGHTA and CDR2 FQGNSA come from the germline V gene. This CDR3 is CASSLGFRELGGDTQYV. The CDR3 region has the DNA TGTGCCAGCAGCTTAGGGTTCAGGGAATTGGGGGGGGATACGCAGTATGTT.

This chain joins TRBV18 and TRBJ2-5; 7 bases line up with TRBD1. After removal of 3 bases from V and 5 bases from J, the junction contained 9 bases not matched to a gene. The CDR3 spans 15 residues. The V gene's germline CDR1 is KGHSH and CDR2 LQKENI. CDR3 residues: CASSPDRTLVETQYF. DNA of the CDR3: TGTGCCAGCTCACCGGACAGGACCCTCGTGGAGACCCAGTACTTC. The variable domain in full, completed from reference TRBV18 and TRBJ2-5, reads NAGVMQNPRHLVRRRGQEARLRCSPMKGHSHVYWYRQLPEEGLKFMVYLQKENIIDESGMPKERFSAEFPKEGPSILRIQQVVRGDSAAYFCASSPDRTLVETQYFGPGTRLLVL.

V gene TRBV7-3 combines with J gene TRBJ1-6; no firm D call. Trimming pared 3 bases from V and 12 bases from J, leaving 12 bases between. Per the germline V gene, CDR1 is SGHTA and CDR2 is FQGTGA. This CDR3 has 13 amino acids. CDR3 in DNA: TGTGCCAGCAGCTTGACGGCGGATTTACCCCTCCACTTT. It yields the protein CASSLTADLPLHF.

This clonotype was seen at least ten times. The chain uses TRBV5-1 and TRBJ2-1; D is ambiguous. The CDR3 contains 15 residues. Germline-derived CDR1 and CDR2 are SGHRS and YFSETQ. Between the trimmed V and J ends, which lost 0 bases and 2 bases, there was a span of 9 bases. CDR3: CASSLERTTYNEQFF. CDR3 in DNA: TGCGCCAGCAGCTTGGAAAGGACCACCTACAATGAGCAGTTCTTC. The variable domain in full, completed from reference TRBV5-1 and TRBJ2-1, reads KAGVTQTPRYLIKTRGQQVTLSCSPISGHRSVSWYQQTPGQGLQFLFEYFSETQRNKGNFPGRFSGRQFSNSRSEMNVSTLELGDSALYLCASSLERTTYNEQFFGPGTRLTVL.

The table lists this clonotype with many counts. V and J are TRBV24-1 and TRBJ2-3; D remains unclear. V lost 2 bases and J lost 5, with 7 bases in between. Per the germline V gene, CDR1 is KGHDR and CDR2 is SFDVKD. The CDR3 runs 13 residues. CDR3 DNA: TGTGCCACCAGTGATTATAAAGGAGATACGCAGTATTTT. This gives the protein CATSDYKGDTQYF.

CDR3 in amino acids: CASRPREGEAKNIQYF. In nucleotides, the CDR3 is TGTGCCAGCAGGCCGCGGGAGGGGGAAGCCAAAAACATTCAGTACTTC. The rearrangement links TRBV6-2 or TRBV6-3 to TRBJ2-4, with 9 bases matching TRBD2. Per the germline V gene, CDR1 is MNHEY and CDR2 is SVGEGT. The V and J ends lost 6 bases and 0 bases, in that order; junction bases with no gene match: 6. The CDR3 is 16 residues long.

The CDR3 is CSATKYSGGGQPQHF. The CDR3, as DNA: TGCAGTGCTACGAAATACTCAGGGGGCGGTCAGCCCCAGCATTTT. The rearrangement links TRBV20-1 to TRBJ1-5; the match to TRBD1 covers 8 bases. Germline CDR1 reads DFQATT; CDR2 reads SNEGSKA (reference sequence). The junction had 11 bases not matched to a gene; V was cut back by 4 bases and J by 6 bases. The length of the CDR3 is 15 residues.